The source of this TCR beta chain is a study of CD4 T cells in relation to SARS-CoV-2 and coronaviruses. About the research overall: ViraFEST: roughly 10-day antigen culture of PBMCs, then TCR beta CDR3 sequencing.

The germline gives CDR1 SQVTM, CDR2 ANQGSEA. This CDR3 spans 15 amino acids. V dropped 3 bases and J dropped 7; count of bases not matched to a gene: 8. About this clone itself: Its antigen is not identified.

Clones were read by immunoSEQ multiplex PCR, and TCRdb kept only the in-frame ones, dropping some. This table has about 19,000 clones, just over 75% appearing once. The unexposed donors gave CD4+ T cells in 2011-2018, prior to COVID-19. Isolation of CD4+ T cells took place after roughly nine days in culture. This TCR was recovered from a human donor in good health. The gene calls are TRBV29-1 and TRBJ2-2; 10 nucleotides match TRBD2. Input material: CD4+ T cells from PBMCs, cultured in vitro. The CDR3 loop is CSVDKREGRGGELFF. The CDR3 DNA follows: TGCAGCGTTGATAAGCGGGAGGGCCGTGGCGGGGAGCTGTTTTTT.